This T cell receptor beta chain was identified in a study of T cells expressing NK-cell markers. Study-wide background: Sorted CD3+CD56+NKG2C+, CD3+CD56+NKG2C- and CD3+CD56-NKG2C+ T cells provided the TCR beta repertoires.

CDR3 length equals 16 residues. TCRdb reanalyzed the 5' RACE reads, giving one entry per CDR3 protein sequence and no DNA. This repertoire comprises tens of thousands of distinct CDR3 sequences; its ten largest clones make up over 45%. The specimen sequenced was blood T cells: a sorted CD56 or NKG2C T cell subset, CD4+ or CD8+ T cells, or bulk PBMC T cells (not recorded which). The clonotype originates from a woman between 18 and 70 years old in good health. J is TRBJ2-3 and V is TRBV1; TCRdb reports TRBD2, a call that lacks DNA to check it against. TRBV1 counts as a pseudogene. CDR3 loop: CTSSQDAGGDTDTQYF.